This paragraph covers one TCR beta chain sequence. This record belongs to a study of blood T cell repertoires in COVID-19. V lost 3 bases to trimming and J lost 6 bases, with 12 bases between them. The CDR3 contains 15 residues. Germline CDR1 is SGHAT and CDR2 is FQNNGV. Assay used: immunoSEQ multiplex PCR; TCRdb lists only in-frame clones, some missing. This table holds 200,000 to 250,000 clones, 70% to 90% found once. The chain carries TRBV11-2 and TRBJ1-6, with D possibly being TRBD1 (5 bases). The clonotype originates from a man in his forties with acute or convalescent COVID-19. The sample taken for sequencing was peripheral blood. Written as DNA, the CDR3 is TGTGCCAGCAGCTTTACAGGTGTGATTAATTCACCCCTCCACTTT. Translated, it gives CASSFTGVINSPLHF.